This T cell receptor beta chain emerged from a study of T-cell memory formation after mild COVID-19. A few counts support this clonotype. Its antigen remains unknown. The CDR3 is 14 residues long. The germline V gene encodes CDR1 SGHRS and CDR2 YFSETQ. The junction had 4 bases not matched to a gene; V was cut back by 4 bases and J by 1 base. cDNA libraries for TCR alpha and TCR beta, carrying sample barcodes and UMIs, came from 5'RACE with constant-segment primers. TCRdb reanalysed the 5' RACE reads using MiXCR and keeps one entry per CDR3 protein. Here the sample spans roughly 200,000 distinct CDR3 sequences, about 17% being singletons. Study-wide results and limits: That cross-reactive memory joined was suggested by some responding clones appearing in pre-infection memory.

The J gene is TRBJ2-5, the V gene TRBV5-1, with 7 bases fitting TRBD1. The sequence came from an adult woman who had mild COVID-19 (a few samples of this study predate the infection). Cell type and time point are not known. The source material was PBMCs or a T cell subset sorted from them (not recorded which). CDR3 nucleotides: TGCGCCAGCAGCGTTACAGGGGCCCAAGAGACCCAGTACTTC. Protein product: CASSVTGAQETQYF.